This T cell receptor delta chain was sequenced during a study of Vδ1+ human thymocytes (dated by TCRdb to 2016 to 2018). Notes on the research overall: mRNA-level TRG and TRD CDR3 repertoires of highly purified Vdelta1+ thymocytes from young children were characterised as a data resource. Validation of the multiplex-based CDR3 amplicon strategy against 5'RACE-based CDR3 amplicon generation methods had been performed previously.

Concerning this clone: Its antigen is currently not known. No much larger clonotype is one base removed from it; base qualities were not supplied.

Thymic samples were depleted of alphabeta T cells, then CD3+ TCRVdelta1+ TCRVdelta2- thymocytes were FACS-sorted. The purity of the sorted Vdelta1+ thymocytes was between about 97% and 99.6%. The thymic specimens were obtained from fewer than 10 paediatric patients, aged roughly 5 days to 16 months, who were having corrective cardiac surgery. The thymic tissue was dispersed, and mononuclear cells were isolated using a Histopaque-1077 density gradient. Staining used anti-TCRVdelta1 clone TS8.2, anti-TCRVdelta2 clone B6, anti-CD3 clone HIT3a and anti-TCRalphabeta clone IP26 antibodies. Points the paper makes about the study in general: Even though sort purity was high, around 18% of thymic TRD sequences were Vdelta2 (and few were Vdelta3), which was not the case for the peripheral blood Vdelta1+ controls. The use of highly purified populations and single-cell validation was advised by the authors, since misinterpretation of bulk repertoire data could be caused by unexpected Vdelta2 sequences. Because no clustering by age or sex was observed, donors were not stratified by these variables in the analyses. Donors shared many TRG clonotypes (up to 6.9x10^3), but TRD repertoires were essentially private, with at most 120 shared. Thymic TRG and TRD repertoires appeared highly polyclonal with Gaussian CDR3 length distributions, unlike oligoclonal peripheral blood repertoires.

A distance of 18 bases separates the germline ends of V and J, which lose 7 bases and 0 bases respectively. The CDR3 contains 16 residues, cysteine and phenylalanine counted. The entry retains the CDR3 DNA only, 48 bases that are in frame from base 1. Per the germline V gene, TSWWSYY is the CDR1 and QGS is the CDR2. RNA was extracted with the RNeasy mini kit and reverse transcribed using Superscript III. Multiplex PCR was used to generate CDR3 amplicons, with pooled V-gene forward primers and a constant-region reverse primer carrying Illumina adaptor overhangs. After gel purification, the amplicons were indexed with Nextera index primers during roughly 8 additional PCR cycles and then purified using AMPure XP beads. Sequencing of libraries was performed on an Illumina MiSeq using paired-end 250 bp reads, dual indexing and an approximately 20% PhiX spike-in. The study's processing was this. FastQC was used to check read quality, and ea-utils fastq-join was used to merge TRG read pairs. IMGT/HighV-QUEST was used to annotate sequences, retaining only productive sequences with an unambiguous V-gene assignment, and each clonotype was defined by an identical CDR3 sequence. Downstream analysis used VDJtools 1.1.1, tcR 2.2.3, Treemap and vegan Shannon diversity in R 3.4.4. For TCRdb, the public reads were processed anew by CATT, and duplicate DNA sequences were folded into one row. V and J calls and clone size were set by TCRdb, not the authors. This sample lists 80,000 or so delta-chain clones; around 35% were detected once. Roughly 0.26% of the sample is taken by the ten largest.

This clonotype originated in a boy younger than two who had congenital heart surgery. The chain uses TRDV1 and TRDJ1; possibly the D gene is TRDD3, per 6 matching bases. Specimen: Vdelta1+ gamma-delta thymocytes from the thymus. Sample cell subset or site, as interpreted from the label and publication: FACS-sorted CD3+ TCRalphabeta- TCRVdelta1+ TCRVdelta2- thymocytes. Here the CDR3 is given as CALAPTRLGDTDKLIF. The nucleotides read TGTGCTCTTGCCCCAACCCGACTGGGAGACACCGATAAACTCATCTTT.